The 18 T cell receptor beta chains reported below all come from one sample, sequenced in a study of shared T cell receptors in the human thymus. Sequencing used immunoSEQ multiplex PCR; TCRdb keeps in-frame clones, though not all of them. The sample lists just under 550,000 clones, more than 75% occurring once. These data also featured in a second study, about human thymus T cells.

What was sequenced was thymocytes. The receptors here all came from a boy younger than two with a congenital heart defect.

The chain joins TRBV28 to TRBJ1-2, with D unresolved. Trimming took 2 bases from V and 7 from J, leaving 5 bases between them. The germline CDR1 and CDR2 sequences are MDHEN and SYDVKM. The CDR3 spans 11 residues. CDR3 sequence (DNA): TGTGCCAGCAGTTTAGGCAGTGGCTACACCTTC. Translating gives CASSLGSGYTF.

The CDR3 loop reads CASGSGHIQETQYF. CDR3 sequence (DNA): TGTGCTAGTGGTTCGGGACATATCCAAGAGACCCAGTACTTC. This chain connects TRBV12-5 to TRBJ2-5; a weak D match, TRBD1 (6 bases). Trimming removed 4 bases from V and 1 base from J, with 10 bases in between. This CDR3 spans 14 amino acids. Germline-derived CDR1 and CDR2 are LGHNT and FRNRAP.

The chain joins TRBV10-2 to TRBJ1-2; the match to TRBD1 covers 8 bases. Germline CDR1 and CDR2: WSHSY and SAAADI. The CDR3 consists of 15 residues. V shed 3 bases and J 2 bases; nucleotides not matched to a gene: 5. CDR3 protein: CASSDPGQENYGYTF. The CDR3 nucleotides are TGCGCCAGCAGTGACCCGGGACAGGAGAACTATGGCTACACCTTC.

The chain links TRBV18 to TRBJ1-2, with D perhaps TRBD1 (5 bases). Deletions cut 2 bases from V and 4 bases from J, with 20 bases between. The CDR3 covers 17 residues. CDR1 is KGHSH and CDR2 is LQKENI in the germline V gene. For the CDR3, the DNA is TGTGCCAGCTCACCAAAGGGGCCACCTTTGGGAATCTATGGCTACACCTTC. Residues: CASSPKGPPLGIYGYTF.

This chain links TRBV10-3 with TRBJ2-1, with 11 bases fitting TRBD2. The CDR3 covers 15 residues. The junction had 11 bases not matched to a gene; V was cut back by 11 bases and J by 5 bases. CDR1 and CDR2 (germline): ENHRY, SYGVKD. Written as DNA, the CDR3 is TGTGCCCTCCGGCGGGGACTAGCGGACCACAATGAGCAGTTCTTC. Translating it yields CALRRGLADHNEQFF.

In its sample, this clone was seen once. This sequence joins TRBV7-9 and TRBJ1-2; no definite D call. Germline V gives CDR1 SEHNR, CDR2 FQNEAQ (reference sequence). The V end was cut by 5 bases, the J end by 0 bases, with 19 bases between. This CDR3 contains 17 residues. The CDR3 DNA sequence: TGTGCCAGCAGCCTCCCGGTAGAGGGAAAAGCTAACTATGGCTACACCTTC. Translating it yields CASSLPVEGKANYGYTF.

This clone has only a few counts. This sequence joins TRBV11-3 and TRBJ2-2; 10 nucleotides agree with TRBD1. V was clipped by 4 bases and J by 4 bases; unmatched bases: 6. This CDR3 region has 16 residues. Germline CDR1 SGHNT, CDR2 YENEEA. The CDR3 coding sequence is TGTGCCAGCAGCTCCTCCGGGACAGGGGTCACCGGGGAGCTGTTTTTT. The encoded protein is CASSSSGTGVTGELFF.

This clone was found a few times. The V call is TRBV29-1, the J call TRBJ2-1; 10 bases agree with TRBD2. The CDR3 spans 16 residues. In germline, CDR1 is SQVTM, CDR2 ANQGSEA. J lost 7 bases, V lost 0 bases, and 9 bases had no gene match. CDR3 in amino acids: CSVEDVSGRRENEQFF. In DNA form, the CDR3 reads TGCAGCGTTGAAGACGTTAGCGGGAGGCGAGAGAATGAGCAGTTCTTC.

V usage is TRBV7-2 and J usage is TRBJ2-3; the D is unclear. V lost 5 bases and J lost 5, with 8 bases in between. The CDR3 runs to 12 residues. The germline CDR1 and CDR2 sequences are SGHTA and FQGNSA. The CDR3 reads CASSTAGDTQYF. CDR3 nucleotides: TGTGCCAGCAGCACCGCCGGAGATACGCAGTATTTT.

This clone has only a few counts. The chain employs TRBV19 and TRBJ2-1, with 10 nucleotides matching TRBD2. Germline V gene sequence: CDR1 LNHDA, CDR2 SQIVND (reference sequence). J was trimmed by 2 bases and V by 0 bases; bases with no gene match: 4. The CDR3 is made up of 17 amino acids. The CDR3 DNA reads TGTGCCAGTAGTATAGATTCTCTAGCGGGAGCCTACAATGAGCAGTTCTTC. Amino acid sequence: CASSIDSLAGAYNEQFF.

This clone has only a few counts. The CDR3 protein is CASSERGGELFF. The CDR3, as DNA: TGTGCCAGCAGTGAGAGAGGCGGGGAGCTGTTTTTT. The chain links TRBV11-3 to TRBJ2-2; D is ambiguous. The CDR3 spans 12 residues. V was cut by 6 bases and J by 7 bases, with 9 bases left in between. The germline V gene encodes CDR1 SGHNT and CDR2 YENEEA.

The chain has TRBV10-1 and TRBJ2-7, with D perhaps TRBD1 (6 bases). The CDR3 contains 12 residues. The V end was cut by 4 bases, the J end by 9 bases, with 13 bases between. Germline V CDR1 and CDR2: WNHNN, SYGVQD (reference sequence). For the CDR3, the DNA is TGCGCCAGCAGTGCTCCCAAAGGGGGGCAGTACTTC. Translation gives CASSAPKGGQYF.

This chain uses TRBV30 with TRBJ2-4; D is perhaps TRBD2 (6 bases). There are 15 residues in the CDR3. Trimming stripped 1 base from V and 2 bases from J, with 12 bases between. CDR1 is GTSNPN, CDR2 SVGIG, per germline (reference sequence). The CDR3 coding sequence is TGTGCCTGGAGTGAGTGTGGGGGGACCAAAAACATTCAGTACTTC. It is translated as CAWSECGGTKNIQYF.

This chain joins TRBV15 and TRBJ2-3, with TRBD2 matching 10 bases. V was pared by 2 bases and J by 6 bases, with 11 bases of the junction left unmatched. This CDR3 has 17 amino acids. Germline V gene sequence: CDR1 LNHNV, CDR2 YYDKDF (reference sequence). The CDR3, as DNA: TGTGCCACCAGCAGAATCTTTGAGCGGGAGGGACGGGATACGCAGTATTTT. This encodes CATSRIFEREGRDTQYF.

The CDR3 bases are TGTGCCAGCAGCCCGGCGAGGAATAGCAATCAGCCCCAGCATTTT. Its protein is CASSPARNSNQPQHF. The chain combines TRBV7-8 with TRBJ1-5; D uncertain. This CDR3 spans 15 amino acids. V lost 5 bases, J lost 0 bases, and 11 bases lay in between. Germline assignment: CDR1 SGHVS and CDR2 FQNEAQ.

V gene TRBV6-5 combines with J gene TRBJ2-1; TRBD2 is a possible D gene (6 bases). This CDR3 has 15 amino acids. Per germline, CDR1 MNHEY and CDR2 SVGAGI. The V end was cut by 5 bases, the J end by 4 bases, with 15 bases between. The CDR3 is CASSPIWGVYNEQFF. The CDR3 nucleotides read TGTGCCAGCAGTCCTATCTGGGGGGTATACAATGAGCAGTTCTTC.

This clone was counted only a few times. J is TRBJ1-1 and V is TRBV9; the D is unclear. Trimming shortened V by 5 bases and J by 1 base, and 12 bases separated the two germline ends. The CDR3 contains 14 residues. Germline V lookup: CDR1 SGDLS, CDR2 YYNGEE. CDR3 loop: CASRAGGSNTEAFF. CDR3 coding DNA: TGTGCCAGCAGGGCCGGAGGGTCGAACACTGAAGCTTTCTTT.

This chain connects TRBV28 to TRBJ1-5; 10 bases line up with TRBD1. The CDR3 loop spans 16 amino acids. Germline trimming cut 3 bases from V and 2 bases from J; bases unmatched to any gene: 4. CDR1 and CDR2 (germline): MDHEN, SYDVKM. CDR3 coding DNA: TGTGCCAGCAGTTTCCCAGGGACAGGGGGCAATCAGCCCCAGCATTTT. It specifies CASSFPGTGGNQPQHF. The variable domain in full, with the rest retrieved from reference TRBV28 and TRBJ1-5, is DVKVTQSSRYLVKRTGEKVFLECVQDMDHENMFWYRQDPGLGLRLIYFSYDVKMKEKGDIPEGYSVSREKKERFSLILESASTNQTSMYLCASSFPGTGGNQPQHFGDGTRLSIL.